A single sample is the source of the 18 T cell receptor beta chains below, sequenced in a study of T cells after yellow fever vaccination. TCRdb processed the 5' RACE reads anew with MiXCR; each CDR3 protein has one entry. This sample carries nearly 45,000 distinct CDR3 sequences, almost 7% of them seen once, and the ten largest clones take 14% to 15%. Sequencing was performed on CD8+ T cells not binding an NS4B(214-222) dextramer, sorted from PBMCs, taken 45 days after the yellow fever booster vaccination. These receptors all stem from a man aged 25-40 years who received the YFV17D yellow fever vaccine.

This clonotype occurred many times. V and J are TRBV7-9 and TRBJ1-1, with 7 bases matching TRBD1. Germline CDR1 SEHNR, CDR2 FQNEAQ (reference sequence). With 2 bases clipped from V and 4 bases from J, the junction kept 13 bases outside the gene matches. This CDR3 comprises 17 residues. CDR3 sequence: CASSLSLALRQGTEAFF. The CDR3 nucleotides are TGTGCCAGCAGCTTATCGCTGGCATTGAGACAGGGCACTGAAGCTTTCTTT.

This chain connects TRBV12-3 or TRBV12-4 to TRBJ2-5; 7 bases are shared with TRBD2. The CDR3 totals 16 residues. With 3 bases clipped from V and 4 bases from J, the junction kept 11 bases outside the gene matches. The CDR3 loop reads CASSFQIGEGRETQYF. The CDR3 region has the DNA TGTGCCAGCAGTTTCCAAATTGGGGAGGGGCGAGAGACCCAGTACTTC.

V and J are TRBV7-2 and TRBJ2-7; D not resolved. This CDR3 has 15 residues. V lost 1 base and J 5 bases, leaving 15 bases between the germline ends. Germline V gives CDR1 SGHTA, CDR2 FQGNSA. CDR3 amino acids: CASSLGMGSPNEQYF. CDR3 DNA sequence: TGTGCCAGCAGCTTAGGAATGGGATCACCCAACGAGCAGTACTTC.

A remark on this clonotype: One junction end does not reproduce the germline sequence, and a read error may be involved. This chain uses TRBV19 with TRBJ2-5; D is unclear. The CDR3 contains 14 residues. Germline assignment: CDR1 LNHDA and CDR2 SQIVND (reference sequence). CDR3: CASSIQAYHETQYF. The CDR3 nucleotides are TGTGCCAGTAGTATTCAAGCGTACCACGAGACCCAGTACTTC. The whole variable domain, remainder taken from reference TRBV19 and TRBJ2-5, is DGGITQSPKYLFRKEGQNVTLSCEQNLNHDAMYWYRQDPGQGLRLIYYSQIVNDFQKGDIAEGYSVSREKKESFPLTVTSAQKNPTAFYLCASSIQAYHETQYFGPGTRLLVL.

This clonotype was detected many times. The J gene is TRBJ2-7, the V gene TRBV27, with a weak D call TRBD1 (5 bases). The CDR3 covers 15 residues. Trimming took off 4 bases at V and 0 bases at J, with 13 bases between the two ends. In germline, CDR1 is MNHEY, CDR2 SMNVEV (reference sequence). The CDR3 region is CASSYAGRSSYEQYF. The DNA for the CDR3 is TGTGCCAGCAGTTACGCAGGGCGCAGCTCCTACGAGCAGTACTTC.

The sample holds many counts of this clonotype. The CDR3 reads CASTGPRGEQYF. CDR3 nucleotide sequence: TGTGCCAGCACCGGACCAAGGGGTGAGCAGTACTTC. V gene TRBV6-5 combines with J gene TRBJ2-7; perhaps TRBD1 as D (5 bases). The germline V gene has CDR1 MNHEY and CDR2 SVGAGI. This CDR3 is built from 12 residues. V lost 7 bases and J 7 bases, leaving 14 bases between the germline ends.

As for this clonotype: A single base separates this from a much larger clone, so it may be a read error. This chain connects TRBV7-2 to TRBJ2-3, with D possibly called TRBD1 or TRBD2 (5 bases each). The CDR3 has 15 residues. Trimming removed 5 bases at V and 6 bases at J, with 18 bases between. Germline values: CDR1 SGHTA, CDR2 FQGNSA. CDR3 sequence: CASSMITLGVDTQYF. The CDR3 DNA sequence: TGTGCCAGCAGCATGATTACCTTGGGGGTCGATACGCAGTATTTT.

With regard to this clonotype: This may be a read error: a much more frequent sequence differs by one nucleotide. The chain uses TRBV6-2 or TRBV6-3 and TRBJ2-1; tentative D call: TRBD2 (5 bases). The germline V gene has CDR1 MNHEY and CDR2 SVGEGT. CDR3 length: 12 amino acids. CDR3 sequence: CARSYSRDEQFF. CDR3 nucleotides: TGTGCCAGGAGTTACTCGAGGGATGAGCAGTTCTTC.

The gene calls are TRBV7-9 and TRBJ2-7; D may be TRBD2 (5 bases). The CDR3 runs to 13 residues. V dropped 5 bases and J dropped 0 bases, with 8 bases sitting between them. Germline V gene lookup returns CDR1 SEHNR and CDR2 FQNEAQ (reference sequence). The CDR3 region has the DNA TGTGCCAGCAGCCTCGACTACTCCTACGAGCAGTACTTC. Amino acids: CASSLDYSYEQYF.

The CDR3 sequence is CASSEYSLNQPQHF. The CDR3 region has the DNA TGTGCCAGCAGTGAATATTCCCTCAATCAGCCCCAGCATTTT. V usage is TRBV25-1 and J usage is TRBJ1-5; D is uncertain. CDR1 MGHDK and CDR2 SYGVNS come from the germline V gene. V shed 0 bases and J shed 3 bases, with 6 bases lying between them. This CDR3 comprises 14 residues.

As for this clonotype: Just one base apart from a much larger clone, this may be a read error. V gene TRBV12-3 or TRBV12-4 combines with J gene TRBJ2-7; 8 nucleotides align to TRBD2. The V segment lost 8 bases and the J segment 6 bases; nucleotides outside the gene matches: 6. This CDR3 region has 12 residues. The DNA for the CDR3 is TGTGCCAGCGGACGACTAGCGACCGAGCAGTACTTC. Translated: CASGRLATEQYF.

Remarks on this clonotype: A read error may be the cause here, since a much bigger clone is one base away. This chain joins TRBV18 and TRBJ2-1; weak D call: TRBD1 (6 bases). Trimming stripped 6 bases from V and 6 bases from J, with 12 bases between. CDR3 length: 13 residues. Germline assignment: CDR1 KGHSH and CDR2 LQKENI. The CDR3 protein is CASSRTEGNEQFF. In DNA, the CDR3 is TGTGCCAGCTCGCGGACAGAGGGCAATGAGCAGTTCTTC.

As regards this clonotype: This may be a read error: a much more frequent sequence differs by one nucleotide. The CDR3 DNA reads as TGTGCCAGCCCCCACCCTGTAGCCAAAAACATTCAGAACTTC. Translated: CASPHPVAKNIQNF. J is TRBJ2-4 and V is TRBV28; D not resolved. From germline, CDR1 is MDHEN and CDR2 SYDVKM. This CDR3 spans 14 amino acids. The full variable domain, in which reference TRBV28 and TRBJ2-4 provide the parts outside the CDR3, is DVKVTQSSRYLVKRTGEKVFLECVQDMDHENMFWYRQDPGLGLRLIYFSYDVKMKEKGDIPEGYSVSREKKERFSLILESASTNQTSMYLCASPHPVAKNIQNFGAGTRLSVL.

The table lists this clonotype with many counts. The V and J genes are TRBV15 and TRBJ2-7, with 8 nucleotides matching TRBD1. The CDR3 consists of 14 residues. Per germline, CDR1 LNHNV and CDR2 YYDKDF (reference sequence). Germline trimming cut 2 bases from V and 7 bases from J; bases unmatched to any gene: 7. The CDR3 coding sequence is TGTGCCACCAGCAGATCCAGGGGGCAGTGGGAGCAGTACTTC. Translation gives CATSRSRGQWEQYF.

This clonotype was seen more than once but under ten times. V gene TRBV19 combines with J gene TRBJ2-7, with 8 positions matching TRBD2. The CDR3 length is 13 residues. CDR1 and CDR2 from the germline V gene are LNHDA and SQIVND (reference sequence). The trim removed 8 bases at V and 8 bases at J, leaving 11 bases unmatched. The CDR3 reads CASESGSPRQQYF. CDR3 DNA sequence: TGTGCCAGTGAGAGCGGGAGCCCCCGACAGCAGTACTTC.

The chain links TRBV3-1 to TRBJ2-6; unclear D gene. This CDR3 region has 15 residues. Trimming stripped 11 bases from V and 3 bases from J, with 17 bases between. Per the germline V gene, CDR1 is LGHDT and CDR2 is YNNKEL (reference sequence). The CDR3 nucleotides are TGTGCCTGCTGCCATGGCGTTGGTGGGGCCAACGTCCTGACTTTC. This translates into CACCHGVGGANVLTF.

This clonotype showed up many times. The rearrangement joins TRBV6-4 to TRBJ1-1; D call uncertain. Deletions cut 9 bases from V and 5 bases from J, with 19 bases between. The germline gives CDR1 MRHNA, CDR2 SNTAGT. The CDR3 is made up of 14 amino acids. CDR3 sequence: CASSPKGLRTEAFF. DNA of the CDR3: TGTGCCAGTTCCCCCAAAGGACTGAGGACTGAAGCTTTCTTT.

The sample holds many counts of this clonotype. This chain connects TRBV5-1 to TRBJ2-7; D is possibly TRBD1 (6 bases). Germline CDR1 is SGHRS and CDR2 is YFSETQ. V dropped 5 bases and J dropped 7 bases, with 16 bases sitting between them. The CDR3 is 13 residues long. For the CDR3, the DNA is TGCGCCAGCAGAGTACGGACAGACCGGGAGCAGTACTTC. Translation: CASRVRTDREQYF.